This TCR beta chain is drawn from a study of T cell repertoires in cytomegalovirus infection. Turning to the study itself: In public TCR beta signatures, there were indications of both CMV infection and matching HLA type.

This clonotype was found a few times. Its matching antigen is unknown. Overall study findings and caveats: Clonotype analysis showed dominance of the ex vivo response by HLA-C-restricted CMV-specific TCR beta clonotypes. Identification of carriers of CMV plus the relevant HLA was performed using cumulative public TCR beta family frequency.

The germline V gene encodes CDR1 LGHDT and CDR2 YNNKEL (reference sequence). The CDR3 covers 14 residues. V was trimmed by 8 bases and J by 0 bases, leaving 13 bases between them. TCRdb reprocessed the reads via MiXCR and lists one record per CDR3 protein. The profile shows some 350,000 distinct CDR3 sequences, over 15% of them singletons. Sequenced sample: PBMCs. This TCR came from a human donor in good health (CMV status not recorded). Some clones in this sample may be carry-over from other donors' samples. The V gene is TRBV3-1, the J gene TRBJ1-1; the D gene is possibly TRBD1 (5 bases). The CDR3 is CASRGGGVNTEAFF. CDR3 coding DNA: TGTGCCAGCCGAGGTGGGGGGGTGAACACTGAAGCTTTCTTT.